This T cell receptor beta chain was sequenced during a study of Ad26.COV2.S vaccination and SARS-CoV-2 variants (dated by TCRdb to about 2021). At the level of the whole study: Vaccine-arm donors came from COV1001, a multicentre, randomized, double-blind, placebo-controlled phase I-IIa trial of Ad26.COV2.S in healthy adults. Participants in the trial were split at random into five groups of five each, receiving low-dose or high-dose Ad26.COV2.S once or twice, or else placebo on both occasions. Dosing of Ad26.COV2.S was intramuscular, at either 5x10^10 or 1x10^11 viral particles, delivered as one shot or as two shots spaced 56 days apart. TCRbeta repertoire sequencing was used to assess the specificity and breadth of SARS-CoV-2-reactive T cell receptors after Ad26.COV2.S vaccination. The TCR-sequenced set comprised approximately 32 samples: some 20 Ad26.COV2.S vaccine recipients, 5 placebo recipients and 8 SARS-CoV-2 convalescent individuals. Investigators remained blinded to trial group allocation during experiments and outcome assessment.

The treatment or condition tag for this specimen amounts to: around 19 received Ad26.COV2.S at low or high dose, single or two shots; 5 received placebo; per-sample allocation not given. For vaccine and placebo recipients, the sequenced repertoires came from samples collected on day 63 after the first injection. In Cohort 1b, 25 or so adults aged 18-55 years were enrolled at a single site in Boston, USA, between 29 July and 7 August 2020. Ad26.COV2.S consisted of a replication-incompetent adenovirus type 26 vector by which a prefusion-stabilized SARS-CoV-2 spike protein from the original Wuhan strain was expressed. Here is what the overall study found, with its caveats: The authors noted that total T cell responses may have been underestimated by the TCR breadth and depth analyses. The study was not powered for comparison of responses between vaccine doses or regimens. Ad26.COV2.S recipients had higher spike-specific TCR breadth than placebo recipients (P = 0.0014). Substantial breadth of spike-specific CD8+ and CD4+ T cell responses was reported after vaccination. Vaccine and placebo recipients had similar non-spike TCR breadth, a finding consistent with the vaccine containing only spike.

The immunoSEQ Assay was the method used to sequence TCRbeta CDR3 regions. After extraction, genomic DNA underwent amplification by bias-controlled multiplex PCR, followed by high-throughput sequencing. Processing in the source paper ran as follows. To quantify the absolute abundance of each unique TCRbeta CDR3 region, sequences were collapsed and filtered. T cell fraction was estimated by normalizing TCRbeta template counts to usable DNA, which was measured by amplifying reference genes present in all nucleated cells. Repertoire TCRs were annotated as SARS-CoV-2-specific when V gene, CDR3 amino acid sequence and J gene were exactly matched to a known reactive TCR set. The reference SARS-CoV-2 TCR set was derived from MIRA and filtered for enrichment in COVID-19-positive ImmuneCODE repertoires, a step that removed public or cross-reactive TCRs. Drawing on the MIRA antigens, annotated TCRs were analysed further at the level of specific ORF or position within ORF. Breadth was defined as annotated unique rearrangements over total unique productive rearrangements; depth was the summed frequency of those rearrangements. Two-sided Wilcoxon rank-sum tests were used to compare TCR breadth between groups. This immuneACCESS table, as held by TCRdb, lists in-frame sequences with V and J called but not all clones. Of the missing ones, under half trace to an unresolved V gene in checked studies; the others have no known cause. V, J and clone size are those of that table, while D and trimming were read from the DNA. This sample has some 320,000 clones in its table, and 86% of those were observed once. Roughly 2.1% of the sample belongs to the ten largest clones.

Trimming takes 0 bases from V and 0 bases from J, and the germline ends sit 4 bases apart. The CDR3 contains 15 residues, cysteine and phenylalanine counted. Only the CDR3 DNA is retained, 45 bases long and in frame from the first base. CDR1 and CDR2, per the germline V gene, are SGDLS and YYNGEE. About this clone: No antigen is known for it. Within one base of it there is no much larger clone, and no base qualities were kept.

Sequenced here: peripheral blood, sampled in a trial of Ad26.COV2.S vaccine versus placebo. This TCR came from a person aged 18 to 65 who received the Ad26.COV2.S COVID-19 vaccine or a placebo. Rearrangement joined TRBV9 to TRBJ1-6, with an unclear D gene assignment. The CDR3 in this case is CASSVASSYNSPLHF. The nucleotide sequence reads TGTGCCAGCAGCGTAGCTAGCTCCTATAATTCACCCCTCCACTTT.